The 5 T cell receptor beta chains below all came from one sample that was sequenced in a study of T-cell reconstitution after alpha-beta-depleted transplantation in children. Molecular barcoding with unique molecular identifiers was used for the TCRbeta library. TCRdb reprocessed the PCR reads via MiXCR and lists one record per CDR3 protein. The profile shows approximately 300,000 distinct CDR3 sequences, around a tenth of them singletons. Sequences were derived from peripheral blood, sampled 180 days after TCRalphabeta/CD19-depleted stem cell transplant. Receptor source: a male patient aged 2-15 years who had a stem cell transplant for chronic granulomatous disease, so the T cells may come from the graft donor.

Many counts were recorded for this clonotype. The rearrangement joins TRBV30 to TRBJ1-5; D is undetermined. The germline V gene encodes CDR1 GTSNPN and CDR2 SVGIG (reference sequence). The CDR3 totals 15 residues. The V end was cut by 0 bases, the J end by 0 bases, with 9 bases between. The CDR3 DNA reads TGTGCCTGGAGTGTTGGGCCGCTTAGCAATCAGCCCCAGCATTTT. It encodes CAWSVGPLSNQPQHF.

This clonotype was observed a few times. One end of the junction fails to match germline, which may point to a read error. This chain joins TRBV19 and TRBJ2-7; 10 bases map to TRBD2. The CDR3 consists of 16 residues. CDR1 is LNHDA and CDR2 is SQIVND in the germline V gene (reference sequence). The CDR3 coding sequence is TGTGCCAGCAGTAGGACTAGCGGCGAGAGCTCCTACGAGCAGTACTTC. Its translation: CASSRTSGESSYEQYF.

This clonotype showed up many times. J is TRBJ2-1 and V is TRBV12-3 or TRBV12-4; D unclear. The CDR3 length is 15 residues. V lost 3 bases to trimming and J lost 2 bases, with 11 bases between them. Here the CDR3 reads CASSFLGTPYNEQFF. CDR3 in DNA: TGTGCCAGCAGTTTCTTAGGTACCCCCTACAATGAGCAGTTCTTC.

This clonotype came up many times. The chain has TRBV7-2 and TRBJ2-1, with 10 bases identical to TRBD2. This CDR3 has 15 amino acids. V shed 6 bases and J 7 bases; nucleotides not matched to a gene: 9. Germline V gives CDR1 SGHTA, CDR2 FQGNSA. The CDR3 is CASSYPGLAENEQFF. In nucleotides, the CDR3 is TGTGCCAGCAGTTATCCTGGACTAGCGGAGAATGAGCAGTTCTTC.

This clonotype was observed many times. The chain has TRBV12-3 or TRBV12-4 and TRBJ2-7; D unresolved. The CDR3 runs to 16 residues. Trimming removed 4 bases from V and 4 bases from J, with 20 bases in between. CDR3 amino acids: CASSSLSNRDWYEQYF. The CDR3 nucleotides are TGTGCCAGCAGTTCGCTCTCGAACAGAGACTGGTACGAGCAGTACTTC.